Following are 8 T cell receptor beta chains from one sample sequenced in a study of blood T cell repertoires in COVID-19. Measured with immunoSEQ multiplex PCR; TCRdb has only the in-frame clones, and not every one. The data show some 100,000 clones, 86% seen once. Sequencing used peripheral blood. These receptors all come from a middle-aged man with acute or convalescent COVID-19.

The chain couples TRBV3-1 (or the pseudogene TRBV3-2) to TRBJ2-2; 9 nucleotides agree with TRBD2. Germline V gene lookup returns CDR1 LGHDT and CDR2 YNNKEL (reference sequence). The junction had 10 bases not matched to a gene; V was cut back by 0 bases and J by 2 bases. The length of the CDR3 is 19 residues. Written as DNA, the CDR3 is TGTGCCAGCAGCCAAGATCTGACTAGCGGATACTATAACACCGGGGAGCTGTTTTTT. It is translated as CASSQDLTSGYYNTGELFF.

For the CDR3, the DNA is TGCGCCAGCAGCGCCCCCGGGACAGGGACCACTGAAGCTTTCTTT. Its protein is CASSAPGTGTTEAFF. The rearrangement links TRBV4-1 to TRBJ1-1; TRBD1 matches at 9 bases. Germline V gene sequence: CDR1 MGHRA, CDR2 YSYEKL. The CDR3 has 15 residues. After removal of 5 bases from V and 4 bases from J, the junction contained 8 bases not matched to a gene.

The genes are TRBV19 and TRBJ1-5, with TRBD1 identical over 8 bases. This CDR3 region has 17 residues. CDR1 is LNHDA, CDR2 SQIVND, per germline (reference sequence). V gave up 2 bases and J gave up 7 bases; unmatched junction bases: 13. CDR3 residues: CASSIWGGQGARQPQHF. CDR3 DNA sequence: TGTGCCAGTAGTATATGGGGGGGGCAGGGGGCGCGACAGCCCCAGCATTTT.

The rearrangement uses TRBV15 and TRBJ2-7, with TRBD2 identical over 14 bases. This CDR3 comprises 20 residues. Losses at the gene ends were 3 bases for V and 2 bases for J; bases not matched to a gene: 15. Per the germline V gene, CDR1 is LNHNV and CDR2 is YYDKDF (reference sequence). CDR3 loop: CATSSTEIGTSGSFTYEQYF. The CDR3, as DNA: TGTGCCACCAGCAGCACGGAAATAGGGACTAGCGGGAGTTTCACCTACGAGCAGTACTTC.

DNA of the CDR3: TGTGCCAGCAGGGTGACAGGGTTGGAGAACACTGAAGCTTTCTTT. Protein: CASRVTGLENTEAFF. The chain joins TRBV2 to TRBJ1-1; TRBD1 aligns across 7 bases. This CDR3 has 15 residues. Germline V gene lookup returns CDR1 SNHLY and CDR2 FYNNEI. Losses at the gene ends were 6 bases for V and 1 base for J; bases not matched to a gene: 8.

The rearrangement joins TRBV19 to TRBJ1-5; 7 nucleotides align to TRBD1. This CDR3 is built from 15 residues. The germline V gene has CDR1 LNHDA and CDR2 SQIVND (reference sequence). The CDR3 DNA is TGTGGGGCCCGCGGGACAGATCAGGGAAACCAGCCCCAGCATTTT. It specifies CGARGTDQGNQPQHF.

This chain links TRBV5-1 with TRBJ2-3, with 9 positions matching TRBD2. V lost 4 bases, J lost 5 bases, and 8 bases stayed unmatched. Germline CDR1 is SGHRS and CDR2 is YFSETQ. The CDR3 runs to 15 residues. The CDR3 sequence is CASSRRREGGDTQYF. As DNA, the CDR3 is TGCGCCAGCAGCCGGCGGCGGGAGGGCGGAGATACGCAGTATTTT.

V and J are TRBV5-1 and TRBJ1-5; 7 bases are shared with TRBD1. The CDR3 contains 15 residues. Germline-derived CDR1 and CDR2 are SGHRS and YFSETQ. V lost 4 bases and J lost 4; bases outside the gene matches: 8. CDR3 protein: CASSPTGFGNQPQHF. The CDR3 DNA follows: TGCGCCAGCAGCCCGACAGGGTTTGGGAATCAGCCCCAGCATTTT.